This T cell receptor beta chain was observed in a study of blood T cell repertoires in COVID-19. Whole-study context: COVID-19 samples collected from the United States, Italy and Spain covered acute and convalescent phases. PBMCs, B-cell-depleted T cells, or T cells provided the cDNA or gDNA that made up the material.

Followed over time, Seattle patients had been enrolled while infection was active. Per germline, CDR1 KGHDR and CDR2 SFDVKD. Trimming shortened V by 6 bases and J by 0 bases, and 17 bases separated the two germline ends. The length of the CDR3 is 17 residues. Profiling relied on immunoSEQ multiplex PCR, and the TCRdb table lists in-frame clones only, not all of them. The sample has 150,000 or so clones, 75% to 85% seen once. Sequenced sample: peripheral blood. This receptor was identified in a woman aged 70-85 years with COVID-19, enrolled during active disease. The V and J genes are TRBV24-1 and TRBJ1-5; tentative D call: TRBD1 (6 bases). The CDR3 DNA sequence: TGTGCCACCAGTATGGGGGCAGGACATCCTAGCAATCAGCCCCAGCATTTT. This sequence encodes CATSMGAGHPSNQPQHF.